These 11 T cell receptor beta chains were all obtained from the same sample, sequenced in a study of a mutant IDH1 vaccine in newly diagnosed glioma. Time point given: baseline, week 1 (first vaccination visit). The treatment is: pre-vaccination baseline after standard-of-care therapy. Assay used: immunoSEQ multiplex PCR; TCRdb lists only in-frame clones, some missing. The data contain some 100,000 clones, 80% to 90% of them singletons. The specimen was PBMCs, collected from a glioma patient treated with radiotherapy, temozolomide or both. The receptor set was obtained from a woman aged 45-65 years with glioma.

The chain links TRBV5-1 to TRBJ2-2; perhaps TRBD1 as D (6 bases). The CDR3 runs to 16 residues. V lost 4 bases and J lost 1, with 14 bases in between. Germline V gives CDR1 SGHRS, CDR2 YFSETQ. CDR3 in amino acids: CASSPGQTVNTGELFF. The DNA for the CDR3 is TGCGCCAGCAGCCCTGGACAGACTGTGAACACCGGGGAGCTGTTTTTT.

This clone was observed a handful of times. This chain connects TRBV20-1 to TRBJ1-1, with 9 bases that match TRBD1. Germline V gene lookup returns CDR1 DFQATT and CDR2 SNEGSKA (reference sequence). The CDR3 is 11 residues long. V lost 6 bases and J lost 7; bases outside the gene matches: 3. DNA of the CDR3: TGCAGTGCACAGGGGGCGGGTGAAGCTTTCTTT. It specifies CSAQGAGEAFF.

The CDR3 is CASSLGQGGREAFF. The CDR3 DNA reads as TGTGCCAGCAGTTTAGGCCAGGGGGGTCGTGAAGCTTTCTTT. The chain is built from TRBV28 and TRBJ1-1; TRBD1 aligns across 7 bases. J was trimmed by 7 bases and V by 2 bases; bases with no gene match: 7. Germline-derived CDR1 and CDR2 are MDHEN and SYDVKM. The CDR3 consists of 14 residues.

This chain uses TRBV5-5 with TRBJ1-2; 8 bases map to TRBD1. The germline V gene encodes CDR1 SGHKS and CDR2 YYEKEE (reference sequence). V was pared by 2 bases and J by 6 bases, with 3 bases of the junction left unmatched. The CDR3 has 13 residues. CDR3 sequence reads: CASSFGGQDGYTF. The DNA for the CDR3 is TGTGCCAGCAGCTTCGGGGGACAGGATGGCTACACCTTC.

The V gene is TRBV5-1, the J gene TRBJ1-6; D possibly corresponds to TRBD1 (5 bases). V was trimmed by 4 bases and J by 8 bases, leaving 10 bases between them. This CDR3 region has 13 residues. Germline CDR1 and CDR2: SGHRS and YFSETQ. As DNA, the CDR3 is TGCGCCAGCAGCCCCGACAGCCATTCACCCCTCCACTTT. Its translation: CASSPDSHSPLHF.

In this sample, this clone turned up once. CDR3 DNA: TGTGCCAGCAGCTTTGGACAGCTTAGCAATCAGCCCCAGCATTTT. It yields the protein CASSFGQLSNQPQHF. The chain employs TRBV5-6 and TRBJ1-5; D possibly corresponds to TRBD1 (6 bases). The CDR3 sequence is 15 residues long. Deletions cut 2 bases from V and 0 bases from J, with 9 bases between. Germline loops: CDR1 SGHDT, CDR2 YYEEEE.

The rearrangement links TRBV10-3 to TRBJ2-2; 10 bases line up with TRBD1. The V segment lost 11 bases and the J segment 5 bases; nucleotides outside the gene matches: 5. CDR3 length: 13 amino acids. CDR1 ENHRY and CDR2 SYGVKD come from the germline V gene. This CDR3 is CAGRTGGTGELFF. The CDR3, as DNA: TGTGCCGGACGGACAGGGGGGACCGGGGAGCTGTTTTTT.

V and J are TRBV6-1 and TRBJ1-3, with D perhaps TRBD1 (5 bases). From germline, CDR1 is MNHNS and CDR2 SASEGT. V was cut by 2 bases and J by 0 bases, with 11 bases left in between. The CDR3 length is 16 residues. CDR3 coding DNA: TGTGCCAGCAGTGAATCAGGGCCCACCTCTGGAAACACCATATATTTT. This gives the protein CASSESGPTSGNTIYF.

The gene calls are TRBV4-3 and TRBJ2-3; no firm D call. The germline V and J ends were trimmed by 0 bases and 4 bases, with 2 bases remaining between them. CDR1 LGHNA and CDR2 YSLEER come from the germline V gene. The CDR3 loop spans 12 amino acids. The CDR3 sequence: CASSQEPDTQYF. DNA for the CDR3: TGCGCCAGCAGCCAAGAGCCAGATACGCAGTATTTT.

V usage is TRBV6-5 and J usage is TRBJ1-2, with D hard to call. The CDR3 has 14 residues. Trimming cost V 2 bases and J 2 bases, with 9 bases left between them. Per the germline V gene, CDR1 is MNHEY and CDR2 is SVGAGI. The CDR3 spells CASSYNAENYGYTF. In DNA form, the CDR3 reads TGTGCCAGCAGTTACAACGCAGAGAACTATGGCTACACCTTC.

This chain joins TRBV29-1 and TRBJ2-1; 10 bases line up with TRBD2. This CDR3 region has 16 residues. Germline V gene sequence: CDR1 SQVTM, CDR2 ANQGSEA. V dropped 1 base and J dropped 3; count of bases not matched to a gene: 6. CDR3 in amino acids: CSVEGASGGGYNEQFF. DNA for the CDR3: TGCAGCGTTGAAGGGGCTAGCGGGGGTGGCTACAATGAGCAGTTCTTC.